These 13 T cell receptor beta chains were sequenced from one sample in a study of blood T cell repertoires in COVID-19. Repertoires were generated with immunoSEQ multiplex PCR, while TCRdb's copy carries only in-frame clones and drops some. This sample has over 300,000 clones, with almost 90% found just once. The specimen was peripheral blood. Receptors originate from a man younger than 35 with active or convalescent COVID-19.

The chain has TRBV24-1 and TRBJ1-2, with 11 bases lining up with TRBD1. Germline-derived CDR1 and CDR2 are KGHDR and SFDVKD. V lost 4 bases, J lost 6 bases, and 9 bases stayed unmatched. The CDR3 runs to 16 residues. CDR3 amino acids: CATSDHRTGGRDGYTF. As DNA, the CDR3 is TGTGCCACCAGTGACCACAGGACAGGGGGCAGGGATGGCTACACCTTC.

This clone was seen just once. This chain links TRBV6-5 with TRBJ2-7, with TRBD2 identical over 11 bases. The V segment lost 1 base and the J segment 3 bases; nucleotides outside the gene matches: 2. Germline-derived CDR1 and CDR2 are MNHEY and SVGAGI. The length of the CDR3 is 15 residues. The DNA for the CDR3 is TGTGCCAGCAGTTACTTAGCGGGGGGGCACTACGAGCAGTACTTC. Translation gives CASSYLAGGHYEQYF.

The V call is TRBV28, the J call TRBJ2-1; D perhaps matches TRBD1 (6 bases). V lost 3 bases to trimming and J lost 0 bases, with 12 bases between them. Germline CDR1 reads MDHEN; CDR2 reads SYDVKM. CDR3 length equals 16 residues. In DNA form, the CDR3 reads TGTGCCAGCAGTTTGAAACAGGGCGGCTCCTACAATGAGCAGTTCTTC. It translates to CASSLKQGGSYNEQFF.

The V and J genes are TRBV19 and TRBJ2-5; 7 nucleotides match TRBD2. The CDR3 is 16 amino acids. V lost 1 base and J lost 4; bases outside the gene matches: 9. Per the germline V gene, CDR1 is LNHDA and CDR2 is SQIVND (reference sequence). Here the CDR3 DNA reads TGTGCCAGTAGTATAGCTCCTAGCGGTTTGGGAGAGACCCAGTACTTC. It is translated as CASSIAPSGLGETQYF.

The chain uses TRBV27 and TRBJ1-2; no firm D call. V was trimmed by 2 bases and J by 3 bases, leaving 13 bases between them. The CDR3 is 15 residues long. The germline CDR1 and CDR2 sequences are MNHEY and SMNVEV (reference sequence). This CDR3 is CASSLGPVTHYGYTF. As DNA, the CDR3 is TGTGCCAGCAGTTTAGGGCCAGTGACACACTATGGCTACACCTTC.

This clone occurred once. The chain is built from TRBV5-1 and TRBJ1-3; 9 nucleotides line up with TRBD1. This CDR3 contains 16 residues. The junction had 6 bases not matched to a gene; V was cut back by 3 bases and J by 2 bases. The germline CDR1 and CDR2 sequences are SGHRS and YFSETQ. The CDR3 coding sequence is TGCGCCAGCAGCTCCGGTACAGGGGGCACTGGAAACACCATATATTTT. Protein product: CASSSGTGGTGNTIYF.

The V call is TRBV25-1, the J call TRBJ2-7, with D perhaps TRBD1 (5 bases). Between the trimmed V and J ends, which lost 3 bases and 3 bases, there was a span of 12 bases. CDR3 length equals 14 residues. Germline V gene data show CDR1 as MGHDK and CDR2 as SYGVNS. CDR3 in DNA: TGTGCCAGCAGTGATTCTGGACAAATCTACGAGCAGTACTTC. Amino acids: CASSDSGQIYEQYF.

The chain has TRBV2 and TRBJ2-5; 13 positions match TRBD2. The CDR3 spans 19 residues. Germline V gene lookup returns CDR1 SNHLY and CDR2 FYNNEI. V shed 7 bases, J shed 0 bases, and the junction held 14 bases outside the gene matches. The DNA for the CDR3 is TGTGCCAGCACTGAGCCCGGGACTAGCGGGGATTATTACCAAGAGACCCAGTACTTC. This encodes CASTEPGTSGDYYQETQYF.

CDR3 bases: TGCGCCAGCAGCTTGGTCCCCCCGTCTGAAGCTTTCTTT. Amino acid sequence: CASSLVPPSEAFF. The gene calls are TRBV5-1 and TRBJ1-1; no firm D call. Between the trimmed V and J ends, which lost 0 bases and 6 bases, there was a span of 9 bases. There are 13 residues in the CDR3. Looked up from germline, CDR1 is SGHRS and CDR2 is YFSETQ.

Concerning this clone: The sample contains more than one DNA sequence encoding this CDR3. The V and J genes are TRBV19 and TRBJ2-6; D gene ambiguous. There are 14 residues in the CDR3. Trimming took off 5 bases at V and 0 bases at J, with 5 bases between the two ends. Germline V lookup: CDR1 LNHDA, CDR2 SQIVND (reference sequence). CDR3 protein: CASSSRSGANVLTF. The CDR3 nucleotides are TGTGCCAGTAGTTCCCGCTCTGGGGCCAACGTCCTGACTTTC. Full variable domain (rest looked up from reference TRBV19 and TRBJ2-6): DGGITQSPKYLFRKEGQNVTLSCEQNLNHDAMYWYRQDPGQGLRLIYYSQIVNDFQKGDIAEGYSVSREKKESFPLTVTSAQKNPTAFYLCASSSRSGANVLTFGAGSRLTVL.

This chain joins TRBV18 and TRBJ1-6; TRBD1 matches at 7 bases. The CDR3 extends over 15 amino acids. Germline CDR1 is KGHSH and CDR2 is LQKENI. V was clipped by 0 bases and J by 7 bases; unmatched bases: 3. The CDR3 loop is CASSPPGQLNSPLHF. Here the CDR3 DNA reads TGTGCCAGCTCACCACCGGGACAGTTAAATTCACCCCTCCACTTT.

The chain employs TRBV6-2 or TRBV6-3 and TRBJ1-3; D remains ambiguous. V was trimmed by 2 bases and J by 0 bases, leaving 11 bases between them. CDR1 and CDR2 from the germline V gene are MNHEY and SVGEGT. The CDR3 extends over 16 amino acids. In nucleotides, the CDR3 is TGTGCCAGCAGTTACGGTCTGCCTAGCTCTGGAAACACCATATATTTT. Translating gives CASSYGLPSSGNTIYF.

V gene TRBV7-9 combines with J gene TRBJ1-2; tentatively, D is TRBD1 (5 bases). The CDR3 contains 15 residues. Trimming left V 6 bases short and J 2 bases short, with 16 bases between. Germline CDR1 reads SEHNR; CDR2 reads FQNEAQ (reference sequence). This chain's CDR3 is CASSLNMGRNYGYTF. The DNA of the CDR3 is TGTGCCAGCAGTCTGAACATGGGGCGGAACTATGGCTACACCTTC.